Here is one TCR beta chain with its context. What it recognizes is unknown. What was sequenced were expressed TCRB transcripts, since all of the isolated RNA had been reverse transcribed. Clones were sequenced by immunoSEQ multiplex PCR, and TCRdb holds only the in-frame ones, with some missing. Among 200,000 to 250,000 clones, 55% to 70% were seen once, and the ten largest hold around 0.05%. This specimen comes from a study of beta chain features in type 1 diabetes. Germline CDR1 is SGHDT and CDR2 is YYEEEE. V lost 0 bases and J 14 bases, leaving 21 bases between the germline ends. This CDR3 comprises 15 residues. Populations isolated by sorting all had purity greater than 95%. Study-level findings and limits: Compared with healthy donors, patients appeared to share more similar naive, central memory and regulatory TCRB repertoires. All four CD4+ subsets from Type 1 diabetes patients carried moderately but significantly shorter TCRB CDR3s. Fewer junction insertions and more nucleotide deletions appeared in type 1 diabetes patients.

This sequence was found in a young man in good health. Sequenced: naive CD4+ T cells from blood. The chain couples TRBV5-6 to TRBJ2-1; tentatively, D is TRBD1 or TRBD2 (5 bases each). CDR3 in amino acids: CASSLERRPRLGEFF. For the CDR3, the DNA is TGTGCCAGCAGCTTGGAGAGGCGCCCGAGGCTGGGGGAGTTCTTC. Looking up the rest from reference TRBV5-6 and TRBJ2-1 gives the full variable domain: DAGVTQSPTHLIKTRGQQVTLRCSPKSGHDTVSWYQQALGQGPQFIFQYYEEEERQRGNFPDRFSGHQFPNYSSELNVNALLLGDSALYLCASSLERRPRLGEFFGPGTRLTVL.